This T cell receptor (beta chain) comes out of a study of beta chain features in type 1 diabetes. Study information: Summed over all samples, the examined sorted cells came to 90 million to 120 million. Notes on the study in general: Shortening that was moderate but significant affected the TCRB CDR3s of Type 1 diabetes patients in all four CD4+ subsets.

Purity (above 95%) was reached by all sorted populations. In regard to this clone: The antigen remains undetermined.

The V and J ends lost 4 bases and 5 bases respectively, with 21 bases between them. From germline, CDR1 is SEHNR and CDR2 FQNEAQ (reference sequence). CDR3 length equals 17 residues. The investigators reverse transcribed all of the isolated RNA, so they sequenced expressed TCRB transcripts. Assay used: immunoSEQ multiplex PCR; TCRdb lists only in-frame clones, some missing. The table shows over 700,000 clones, with roughly a sixth occurring only once. This sequence was found in a woman aged 18-29 years in good health. The V and J genes are TRBV7-9 and TRBJ2-1; D may match TRBD1 or TRBD2 (5 bases each). The sample comprised naive CD4+ T cells from blood. CDR3 sequence: CASSSPGRRAINNEQFF. CDR3 coding DNA: TGTGCCAGCAGCTCACCGGGACGTAGGGCAATAAACAATGAGCAGTTCTTC. Together with reference TRBV7-9 and TRBJ2-1, the CDR3 gives the full variable domain: DTGVSQNPRHKITKRGQNVTFRCDPISEHNRLYWYRQTLGQGPEFLTYFQNEAQLEKSRLLSDRFSAERPKGSFSTLEIQRTEQGDSAMYLCASSSPGRRAINNEQFFGPGTRLTVL.